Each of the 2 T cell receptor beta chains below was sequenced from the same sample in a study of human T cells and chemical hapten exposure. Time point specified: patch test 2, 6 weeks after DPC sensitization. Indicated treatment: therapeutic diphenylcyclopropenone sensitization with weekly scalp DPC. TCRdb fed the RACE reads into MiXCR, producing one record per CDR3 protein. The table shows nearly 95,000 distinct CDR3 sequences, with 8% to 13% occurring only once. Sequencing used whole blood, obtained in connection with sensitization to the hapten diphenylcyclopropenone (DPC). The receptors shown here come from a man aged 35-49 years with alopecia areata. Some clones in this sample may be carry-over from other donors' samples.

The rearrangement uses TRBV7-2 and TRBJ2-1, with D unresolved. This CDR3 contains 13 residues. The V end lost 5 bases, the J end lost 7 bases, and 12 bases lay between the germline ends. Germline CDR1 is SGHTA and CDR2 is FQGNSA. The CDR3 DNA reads TGTGCCAGCAGCGAACCGAATGGGAATGAGCAGTTCTTC. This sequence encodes CASSEPNGNEQFF.

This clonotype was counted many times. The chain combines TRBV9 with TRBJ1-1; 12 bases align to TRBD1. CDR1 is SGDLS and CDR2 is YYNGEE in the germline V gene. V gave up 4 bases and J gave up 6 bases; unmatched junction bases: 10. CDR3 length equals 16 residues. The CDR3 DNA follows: TGTGCCAGCAGCTCCGGGACAGGGGGCGCGACCCCTGAAGCTTTCTTT. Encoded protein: CASSSGTGGATPEAFF. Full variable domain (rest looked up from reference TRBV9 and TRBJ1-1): DSGVTQTPKHLITATGQRVTLRCSPRSGDLSVYWYQQSLDQGLQFLIQYYNGEERAKGNILERFSAQQFPDLHSELNLSSLELGDSALYFCASSSGTGGATPEAFFGQGTRLTVV.